This entry lists 32 T cell receptor beta chains sequenced from one sample in a study of blood T cell repertoires in COVID-19 (dated by TCRdb to 2020 to 2022). Libraries were constructed by the immunoSEQ multiplex PCR assay. What TCRdb holds here is the immuneACCESS table cut down to in-frame rearrangements. Part of the clones is not present; checked against another copy, under half of the missing clones reflect an unresolved V gene, and the others are unexplained. The sample table lists fewer than 350,000 clones, around 89% of them with a count of one. Of the sample, roughly 3.9% falls within the top ten clones. Sequencing was carried out using PBMCs or T cells enriched from blood (not recorded which). The receptors derive from a woman under 40 with acute COVID-19.

The chain recombines TRBV12-3 or TRBV12-4 with TRBJ1-1; D ambiguous. There are 13 residues in the CDR3. Trimming shortened V by 4 bases and J by 2 bases, and 8 bases separated the two germline ends. The CDR3 bases are TGTGCCAGCAGTTCCACAGCAAACACTGAAGCTTTCTTT. Translating it yields CASSSTANTEAFF.

The V and J genes are TRBV15 and TRBJ2-1, with 8 bases matching TRBD2. The CDR3 has 15 residues. Per germline, CDR1 LNHNV and CDR2 YYDKDF (reference sequence). J gave up 8 bases and V 2 bases, and 8 bases lay outside the gene matches. The CDR3 here is CATSRPSGSKHEQFF. The CDR3 coding sequence is TGTGCCACCAGCAGACCAAGCGGGAGTAAGCATGAGCAGTTCTTC. The whole variable domain, remainder taken from reference TRBV15 and TRBJ2-1, is DAMVIQNPRYQVTQFGKPVTLSCSQTLNHNVMYWYQQKSSQAPKLLFHYYDKDFNNEADTPDNFQSRRPNTSFCFLDIRSPGLGDTAMYLCATSRPSGSKHEQFFGPGTRLTVL.

This chain joins TRBV29-1 and TRBJ1-2, with 8 bases matching TRBD1. Germline V CDR1 and CDR2: SQVTM, ANQGSEA. The trim removed 7 bases at V and 8 bases at J, leaving 18 bases unmatched. The CDR3 has 15 residues. CDR3 residues: CSGGEQDRDGDGYTF. The CDR3 bases are TGCAGCGGTGGGGAACAGGACAGGGATGGTGACGGCTACACCTTC.

This chain joins TRBV19 and TRBJ2-2, with 8 bases that match TRBD2. Germline CDR1 LNHDA, CDR2 SQIVND (reference sequence). The V and J ends lost 8 bases and 3 bases, in that order; junction bases with no gene match: 14. The CDR3 has 17 residues. For the CDR3, the DNA is TGTGCCAGTTCAGGTCAGCGGGAGTACAGGGACACCGGGGAGCTGTTTTTT. It encodes CASSGQREYRDTGELFF.

The chain employs TRBV19 and TRBJ2-1; 15 nucleotides agree with TRBD2. This CDR3 is 17 amino acids long. CDR1 LNHDA and CDR2 SQIVND come from the germline V gene (reference sequence). Trimming cost V 3 bases and J 7 bases; bases outside gene matches: 7. CDR3 amino acids: CASSIETGTSGRNEQFF. The CDR3 bases are TGTGCCAGTAGTATTGAAACCGGGACTAGCGGGAGGAATGAGCAGTTCTTC.

This chain uses TRBV6-1 with TRBJ2-7, with D possibly being TRBD2 (6 bases). This CDR3 is 14 amino acids long. Looked up from germline, CDR1 is MNHNS and CDR2 is SASEGT. Trimming cost V 3 bases and J 5 bases, with 14 bases left between them. CDR3 region: CASSEVGGSHEQYF. The CDR3 DNA sequence: TGTGCCAGCAGTGAGGTGGGGGGATCCCACGAGCAGTACTTC.

The chain recombines TRBV6-5 with TRBJ2-7; 10 bases fit TRBD1. The CDR3 contains 16 residues. V lost 0 bases to trimming and J lost 3 bases; unmatched junction nucleotides: 5. Germline CDR1 and CDR2: MNHEY and SVGAGI. The CDR3 spells CASSYSSRTGGYEQYF. The DNA for the CDR3 is TGTGCCAGCAGTTACTCGAGTCGGACAGGGGGCTACGAGCAGTACTTC.

The chain employs TRBV13 and TRBJ2-5; possibly TRBD1 for D (5 bases). Trimming stripped 3 bases from V and 4 bases from J, with 18 bases between. Germline CDR1 reads PRHDT; CDR2 reads FYEKMQ (reference sequence). This CDR3 is 16 amino acids long. CDR3 loop: CASSFGAGAGRETQYF. The CDR3 DNA reads TGTGCCAGCAGCTTTGGTGCTGGGGCAGGGCGAGAGACCCAGTACTTC.

The V call is TRBV28, the J call TRBJ1-2; D is unclear. The CDR3 contains 13 residues. The V gene lost 7 bases and the J gene lost 4 bases, with 13 bases spanning the gap. CDR1 and CDR2 (germline): MDHEN, SYDVKM. The CDR3 spells CASKRVGGYGYTF. CDR3 DNA sequence: TGTGCCAGCAAGCGGGTAGGAGGCTATGGCTACACCTTC.

This clone has just a few counts. This chain links TRBV7-4 with TRBJ2-3; 11 nucleotides match TRBD2. V was clipped by 5 bases and J by 4 bases; unmatched bases: 5. The CDR3 covers 15 residues. CDR1 is SGHVT and CDR2 is SQSDAQ in the germline V gene. The CDR3 nucleotides read TGTGCCAGCAGCACGCTAGCGGGAGGCGCAGATACGCAGTATTTT. As protein: CASSTLAGGADTQYF.

The chain recombines TRBV2 with TRBJ2-7; TRBD1 aligns across 11 bases. The V and J ends lost 6 bases and 4 bases, in that order; junction bases with no gene match: 5. There are 14 residues in the CDR3. Germline V gives CDR1 SNHLY, CDR2 FYNNEI. The CDR3 DNA reads as TGTGCCAGCAGCGACGGGACAGGGGGGTACGAGCAGTACTTC. It is translated as CASSDGTGGYEQYF. Combining the CDR3 with reference TRBV2 and TRBJ2-7 gives the whole variable domain EPEVTQTPSHQVTQMGQEVILRCVPISNHLYFYWYRQILGQKVEFLVSFYNNEISEKSEIFDDQFSVERPDGSNFTLKIRSTKLEDSAMYFCASSDGTGGYEQYFGPGTRLTVT.

This clone was observed once. The chain employs TRBV6-2 or TRBV6-3 and TRBJ2-7; D ambiguous. Trimming removed 4 bases at V and 5 bases at J, with 12 bases between. Germline CDR1 is MNHEY and CDR2 is SVGEGT. The CDR3 loop spans 13 amino acids. The CDR3 reads CASSSPVGHEQYF. CDR3 nucleotides: TGTGCCAGCAGTTCCCCCGTGGGCCACGAGCAGTACTTC.

This chain joins TRBV24-1 and TRBJ2-1; no firm D call. This CDR3 region has 14 residues. CDR1 and CDR2 (germline): KGHDR, SFDVKD. V shed 4 bases and J shed 5 bases, with 11 bases lying between them. CDR3 nucleotide sequence: TGTGCCACCAGTGAGCCTAGGATGAACAATGAGCAGTTCTTC. Encoded protein: CATSEPRMNNEQFF.

Of note for this clone: At one of its ends the junction is not consistent with the germline gene, which may arise from a read error. CDR3 in amino acids: CASSLTQNTGELFF. The CDR3 DNA sequence: TGTGCCAGCAGCCTAACACAAAACACCGGGGAGCTGTTTTTT. This chain joins TRBV7-3 and TRBJ2-2; no clear D. From germline, CDR1 is SGHTA and CDR2 FQGTGA. The CDR3 is 14 residues long.

J is TRBJ2-2 and V is TRBV28; 12 nucleotides match TRBD2. This CDR3 region has 13 residues. V gave up 5 bases and J gave up 9 bases; unmatched junction bases: 1. Germline-derived CDR1 and CDR2 are MDHEN and SYDVKM. CDR3 bases: TGTGCCAGCAGTAGGACTAGCGGGAGGGAGCTGTTTTTT. It is translated as CASSRTSGRELFF.

This rearrangement joins TRBV7-9 to TRBJ2-1; 7 positions match TRBD1. This CDR3 region has 14 residues. Germline-derived CDR1 and CDR2 are SEHNR and FQNEAQ (reference sequence). V lost 0 bases to trimming and J lost 7 bases; unmatched junction nucleotides: 3. CDR3 DNA sequence: TGTGCCAGCAGCTTAGCAGGGGGCCGAAATGAGCAGTTCTTC. It yields the protein CASSLAGGRNEQFF.

The chain has TRBV28 and TRBJ2-1; TRBD1 matches 8 bases. Germline CDR1 is MDHEN and CDR2 is SYDVKM. Trimming removed 6 bases from V and 10 bases from J; junction bases left unmatched: 5. The CDR3 extends over 12 amino acids. The CDR3 DNA reads TGTGCCAGCAGACAGGGGGTTGAAGAGCAGTTCTTC. Its translation: CASRQGVEEQFF.

The CDR3 spells CATSDSAGVYNEQFF. For the CDR3, the DNA is TGTGCCACCAGTGATTCAGCGGGGGTTTACAATGAGCAGTTCTTC. This sequence joins TRBV24-1 and TRBJ2-1, with 8 bases matching TRBD2. There are 15 residues in the CDR3. Germline trimming cut 2 bases from V and 4 bases from J; bases unmatched to any gene: 3. Germline V gene lookup returns CDR1 KGHDR and CDR2 SFDVKD.

The chain couples TRBV9 to TRBJ2-2, with D unclear. This CDR3 contains 14 residues. Germline V lookup: CDR1 SGDLS, CDR2 YYNGEE. The V gene lost 0 bases and the J gene lost 4 bases, with 7 bases spanning the gap. In nucleotides, the CDR3 is TGTGCCAGCAGCGTAGTGGCGGCCACCGGGGAGCTGTTTTTT. Translated: CASSVVAATGELFF.

This chain links TRBV4-2 with TRBJ2-1; 11 bases line up with TRBD2. Trimming removed 4 bases from V and 5 bases from J; junction bases left unmatched: 7. Germline V gene sequence: CDR1 LGHNA, CDR2 YNFKEQ. There are 16 residues in the CDR3. CDR3 sequence reads: CASSPGTSGPNNEQFF. In DNA, the CDR3 is TGTGCCAGCAGCCCCGGGACTAGCGGACCGAACAATGAGCAGTTCTTC.

This sequence joins TRBV9 and TRBJ2-7; D is possibly TRBD2 (5 bases). Germline CDR1 and CDR2: SGDLS and YYNGEE. The CDR3 has 11 residues. V dropped 7 bases and J dropped 3 bases, with 8 bases sitting between them. The CDR3 nucleotides are TGTGCCAGCGCCCGGGGCTACGAGCAGTACTTC. Amino acid sequence: CASARGYEQYF.

V gene TRBV5-4 combines with J gene TRBJ1-2; 12 nucleotides agree with TRBD1. The CDR3 runs 16 residues. Germline lookup yields CDR1 SGHNT and CDR2 YYREEE (reference sequence). Trimming at V came to 3 bases and at J to 7 bases, leaving 10 bases not matched to a gene. CDR3 region: CASSSPGGQGAPGYTF. The CDR3 DNA is TGTGCCAGCAGCTCCCCTGGGGGACAGGGGGCGCCTGGCTACACCTTC.

The chain couples TRBV2 to TRBJ2-7, with D possibly being TRBD2 (5 bases). Germline V lookup: CDR1 SNHLY, CDR2 FYNNEI. Trimming pared 5 bases from V and 0 bases from J, leaving 11 bases between. The CDR3 loop spans 14 amino acids. CDR3 nucleotides: TGTGCCAGCAGTTTCGCGGGTAGCTCCTACGAGCAGTACTTC. Translated: CASSFAGSSYEQYF.

The chain couples TRBV4-3 to TRBJ2-3; D not resolved. CDR3 length: 14 residues. Germline lookup yields CDR1 LGHNA and CDR2 YSLEER. Trimming took off 6 bases at V and 4 bases at J, with 14 bases between the two ends. CDR3 DNA sequence: TGCGCCAGCAGTTCGAGACTTATGGCAGATACGCAGTATTTT. Amino acid sequence: CASSSRLMADTQYF.

The V and J genes are TRBV18 and TRBJ1-4; D gene uncertain. The CDR3 loop spans 15 amino acids. Trimming cost V 1 base and J 4 bases, with 10 bases left between them. Germline CDR1 reads KGHSH; CDR2 reads LQKENI. The CDR3 is CASSPRRQDNEKLFF. The CDR3 nucleotides are TGTGCCAGCTCACCACGACGGCAGGATAATGAAAAACTGTTTTTT.

The chain links TRBV6-2 or TRBV6-3 to TRBJ1-5; 8 bases agree with TRBD1. The CDR3 runs to 16 residues. J gave up 5 bases and V 2 bases, and 8 bases lay outside the gene matches. CDR1 MNHEY and CDR2 SVGEGT come from the germline V gene. The CDR3 DNA is TGTGCCAGCAGTTACATGACAGGGGTCAGGGATCAGCCCCAGCATTTT. Residues: CASSYMTGVRDQPQHF.

A few counts support this clone. This rearrangement joins TRBV5-1 to TRBJ2-1, with TRBD1 matching 7 bases. Trimming removed 1 base from V and 4 bases from J; junction bases left unmatched: 5. The germline gives CDR1 SGHRS, CDR2 YFSETQ. The CDR3 consists of 15 residues. For the CDR3, the DNA is TGCGCCAGCAGCTTGTCACAGGGGATATACAATGAGCAGTTCTTC. Amino acid sequence: CASSLSQGIYNEQFF.

This clone was seen a single time. A read error may produce the germline difference seen at one junction end. The rearrangement links TRBV19 to TRBJ2-2, with TRBD2 identical over 9 bases. Per the germline V gene, CDR1 is LNHDA and CDR2 is SQIVND (reference sequence). This CDR3 spans 16 amino acids. The CDR3 sequence: CASSLDSGSISGELFF. DNA for the CDR3: TGTGCCAGTAGTCTAGATAGCGGGAGCATATCCGGGGAGCTGTTTTTT.

V and J are TRBV4-2 and TRBJ2-7, with 8 bases identical to TRBD1. The junction had 2 bases not matched to a gene; V was cut back by 4 bases and J by 0 bases. The germline V gene encodes CDR1 LGHNA and CDR2 YNFKEQ. CDR3 size: 14 residues. CDR3 region: CASSPGTGSYEQYF. CDR3 DNA sequence: TGTGCCAGCAGCCCGGGGACAGGCTCCTACGAGCAGTACTTC.

The V and J genes are TRBV6-6 and TRBJ2-7; 11 bases are shared with TRBD1. The J segment lost 4 bases and the V segment lost 6 bases, leaving 11 bases of the junction unmatched. The CDR3 is 16 residues long. The germline V gene has CDR1 MNHNY and CDR2 SVGAGI (reference sequence). The CDR3 DNA sequence: TGTGCCAGCAGATACGGACCGGGACAGGGGGGTTACGAGCAGTACTTC. Protein product: CASRYGPGQGGYEQYF.

The rearrangement joins TRBV5-1 to TRBJ2-7; tentative D call: TRBD2 (6 bases). Germline CDR1 is SGHRS and CDR2 is YFSETQ. There are 18 residues in the CDR3. Between the trimmed V and J ends, which lost 6 bases and 4 bases, there was a span of 29 bases. CDR3 region: CASTPAYFGIGSRYEQYF. CDR3 nucleotides: TGCGCCAGCACCCCAGCATACTTCGGTATCGGGAGTCGGTACGAGCAGTACTTC.

The chain recombines TRBV18 with TRBJ2-3, with TRBD2 identical over 9 bases. CDR3 length: 18 amino acids. The junction had 12 bases not matched to a gene; V was cut back by 1 base and J by 4 bases. Germline V gene sequence: CDR1 KGHSH, CDR2 LQKENI. The CDR3 nucleotides are TGTGCCAGCTCACCACAACCGGCTTTAGCGGGAGATCCAGATACGCAGTATTTT. This translates into CASSPQPALAGDPDTQYF.